One sample yielded the 7 T cell receptor beta chains listed below, sequenced in a study of breast tumors, draining lymph nodes, adjacent tissues. The lymph nodes were axillary draining lymph nodes from breast cancer patients. MiXCR, run by TCRdb on the multiplex PCR reads, gives a single entry per CDR3 protein. Here the sample spans around 120,000 distinct CDR3 sequences, about 20% being singletons. The sequencing input was axillary lymph node tissue. These TCRs come from a female donor with breast cancer. Some clones in this sample may be carry-over from other donors' samples.

This clonotype was seen ten or more times. The chain is built from TRBV20-1 and TRBJ2-1; TRBD2 might be the D (6 bases). The CDR3 length is 13 residues. Trimming pared 3 bases from V and 7 bases from J, leaving 13 bases between. CDR1 DFQATT and CDR2 SNEGSKA come from the germline V gene (reference sequence). The CDR3 bases are TGCAGTGCTAGGACGGGGACTCCTAATGAGCAGTTCTTC. Protein: CSARTGTPNEQFF.

On this clonotype: Just one base apart from a much larger clone, this may be a read error. The chain is built from TRBV27 and TRBJ1-2; D perhaps matches TRBD1 (5 bases). This CDR3 spans 15 amino acids. Germline CDR1 is MNHEY and CDR2 is SMNVEV (reference sequence). Trimming took off 4 bases at V and 1 base at J, with 13 bases between the two ends. The chain's CDR3 is CASSWIGVGNYGYTF. DNA for the CDR3: TGTGCCAGCAGTTGGATAGGGGTGGGTAACTATGGCTACACCTTC.

Ten or more counts support this clonotype. This chain uses TRBV20-1 with TRBJ2-1; D may be TRBD2 (6 bases). V was trimmed by 0 bases and J by 8 bases, leaving 17 bases between them. Germline CDR1 reads DFQATT; CDR2 reads SNEGSKA (reference sequence). The length of the CDR3 is 15 residues. CDR3 DNA: TGCAGTGCTAGAGATCGGGACGGCTGGAGGGATGAGCAGTTCTTC. Its translation: CSARDRDGWRDEQFF.

The gene calls are TRBV5-6 and TRBJ1-1; no firm D call. From germline, CDR1 is SGHDT and CDR2 YYEEEE. V was clipped by 0 bases and J by 1 base, with 10 bases between them. The CDR3 extends over 15 amino acids. The CDR3 reads CASSLGYIGNTEAFF. The CDR3 coding sequence is TGTGCCAGCAGCTTGGGGTACATAGGGAACACTGAAGCTTTCTTT.

This clonotype has just one count. This chain joins TRBV25-1 and TRBJ1-2; no clear D. CDR1 is MGHDK, CDR2 SYGVNS, per germline. The length of the CDR3 is 15 residues. The ends were cut back, 4 bases at V and 8 bases at J, with 20 bases in the middle. CDR3 nucleotide sequence: TGTGCCAGCAGTGGTAGATGGACTCCCCTTGGGGGCTACACCTTC. Residues: CASSGRWTPLGGYTF.

This clonotype was seen ten or more times. The chain combines TRBV20-1 with TRBJ2-7, with D perhaps matching TRBD1 or TRBD2 (5 bases each). The CDR3 length is 13 residues. CDR1 is DFQATT and CDR2 is SNEGSKA in the germline V gene (reference sequence). V lost 2 bases and J lost 3, with 11 bases in between. The CDR3, as DNA: TGCAGTGCTAGAAATTGGGGGATCTACGAGCAGTACTTC. Amino acids: CSARNWGIYEQYF.

This clonotype was observed many times. V usage is TRBV5-1 and J usage is TRBJ2-3, with no clear D. V was pared by 0 bases and J by 5 bases, with 7 bases between. This CDR3 is 13 amino acids long. Germline CDR1 and CDR2: SGHRS and YFSETQ. CDR3 amino acids: CASSLAVVDTQYF. CDR3 bases: TGCGCCAGCAGCTTGGCCGTAGTAGATACGCAGTATTTT.